Each of the 8 T cell receptor beta chains below was sequenced from the same sample in a study of blood T cell repertoires in COVID-19. Using immunoSEQ multiplex PCR, the repertoire was profiled, and TCRdb retains in-frame clones only, with some absent. The table records 17,000 or so clones, about 80% of them present only once. Sequencing was performed on peripheral blood. These TCRs come from a man in his fifties or sixties with active or convalescent COVID-19.

The rearrangement uses TRBV12-5 and TRBJ2-4; D is perhaps TRBD1 (6 bases). V was trimmed by 1 base and J by 5 bases, leaving 18 bases between them. Germline assignment: CDR1 LGHNT and CDR2 FRNRAP. This CDR3 spans 17 amino acids. The CDR3 here is CASGLDRATIGENIQYF. The CDR3 nucleotides read TGTGCTAGTGGTTTGGACAGGGCGACAATAGGGGAAAACATTCAGTACTTC.

The chain employs TRBV30 and TRBJ2-5; D is perhaps TRBD2 (5 bases). With 0 bases removed from V and 2 bases from J, the gap between germline ends came to 13 bases. Germline CDR1 reads GTSNPN; CDR2 reads SVGIG (reference sequence). The CDR3 is 15 amino acids. CDR3 region: CAWSVLGMPQETQYF. CDR3 nucleotides: TGTGCCTGGAGTGTACTAGGTATGCCGCAAGAGACCCAGTACTTC.

This chain links TRBV7-8 with TRBJ2-7; 9 bases are a match to TRBD1. Germline V CDR1 and CDR2: SGHVS, FQNEAQ. This CDR3 has 13 residues. Losses at the gene ends were 3 bases for V and 8 bases for J; bases not matched to a gene: 5. In nucleotides, the CDR3 is TGTGCCAGCAGCTTGGGGGACAGGGCCCAGCAGTACTTC. Its translation: CASSLGDRAQQYF.

The sample holds one count of this clone. The chain is built from TRBV15 and TRBJ1-2, with D possibly TRBD1 on 5 matching bases. The length of the CDR3 is 13 residues. V was shortened by 1 base and J by 7 bases, with 10 bases between the two germline ends. Germline lookup yields CDR1 LNHNV and CDR2 YYDKDF (reference sequence). Written as DNA, the CDR3 is TGTGCCACCAGCAGAGGGGGGGACGGTGGCTACACCTTC. Protein product: CATSRGGDGGYTF. Full variable domain (outside the CDR3, taken from reference TRBV15 and TRBJ1-2): DAMVIQNPRYQVTQFGKPVTLSCSQTLNHNVMYWYQQKSSQAPKLLFHYYDKDFNNEADTPDNFQSRRPNTSFCFLDIRSPGLGDTAMYLCATSRGGDGGYTFGSGTRLTVV.

This chain connects TRBV6-6 to TRBJ2-7; the match to TRBD1 covers 8 bases. CDR1 MNHNY and CDR2 SVGAGI come from the germline V gene (reference sequence). The CDR3 runs to 13 residues. V lost 11 bases, J lost 3 bases, and 9 bases stayed unmatched. The CDR3 reads CAVGQEHFYEQYF. For the CDR3, the DNA is TGTGCCGTGGGACAGGAACACTTCTACGAGCAGTACTTC.

This rearrangement joins TRBV9 to TRBJ2-3; 13 bases map to TRBD2. The junction had 11 bases not matched to a gene; V was cut back by 4 bases and J by 6 bases. Germline CDR1 is SGDLS and CDR2 is YYNGEE. The CDR3 contains 17 residues. DNA of the CDR3: TGTGCCAGCAGCTCTCACCTGACTAGCGGGGGGATGGATACGCAGTATTTT. Translation gives CASSSHLTSGGMDTQYF.

This chain connects TRBV3-1 (or the pseudogene TRBV3-2) to TRBJ2-1; a weak D match, TRBD2 (5 bases). The CDR3 covers 15 residues. Per the germline V gene, CDR1 is LGHDT and CDR2 is YNNKEL (reference sequence). Trimming pared 0 bases from V and 7 bases from J, leaving 13 bases between. CDR3 nucleotides: TGTGCCAGCAGCCAAGATCGGGAAGGGCGGAATGAGCAGTTCTTC. Its protein product is CASSQDREGRNEQFF.

CDR3 bases: TGTGCCAGCAGTTTATCGAGCGCCTTACGGGGGGGATATGGCTACACCTTC. This gives the protein CASSLSSALRGGYGYTF. The chain is built from TRBV27 and TRBJ1-2; tentative D call: TRBD1 (5 bases). V dropped 0 bases and J dropped 5 bases, with 19 bases sitting between them. Germline V lookup: CDR1 MNHEY, CDR2 SMNVEV (reference sequence). The CDR3 runs to 17 residues.